The following is a T cell receptor (beta chain) sequence with its context. V lost 4 bases and J 5 bases, leaving 21 bases between the germline ends. The CDR3 is made up of 16 amino acids. Germline V gene sequence: CDR1 SGDLS, CDR2 YYNGEE. This sample was taken from a study of blood T cell repertoires in COVID-19. The assay was immunoSEQ multiplex PCR, and TCRdb's table has in-frame clones only and misses some. Among 150,000 to 200,000 clones listed, roughly nine tenths were seen once. This receptor was taken from a man aged 18 to 30 with acute or convalescent COVID-19. The specimen sequenced was peripheral blood. The chain has TRBV9 and TRBJ2-5; a weak D match, TRBD2 (7 bases). The CDR3 is CASSPEGGGAWETQYF. The CDR3 region has the DNA TGTGCCAGCAGCCCCGAAGGTGGGGGGGCTTGGGAGACCCAGTACTTC.